This passage covers 17 T cell receptor beta chains from one sample sequenced in a study of T cells expressing NK-cell markers. From the 5' RACE reads, TCRdb lists one entry per CDR3 protein and no DNA. Listed are about 160,000 distinct CDR3 sequences; about 18% falls within the top ten. The sequencing sample was made of blood T cells: a sorted CD56 or NKG2C T cell subset, CD4+ or CD8+ T cells, or bulk PBMC T cells (not recorded which). The receptors shown here come from a woman aged 18 to 75 in good health.

The chain is built from TRBV20-1 and TRBJ1-4; TCRdb designates TRBD1, a call that cannot be tested without DNA. The CDR3 runs to 13 residues. Germline-derived CDR1 and CDR2 are DFQATT and SNEGSKA (reference sequence). The CDR3 region is CSASRQAGEKLFF.

The chain recombines TRBV20-1 with TRBJ1-4; as DNA is missing, the TRBD1 call by TCRdb cannot be tested. CDR3 length: 14 amino acids. The V gene's germline CDR1 is DFQATT and CDR2 SNEGSKA (reference sequence). The CDR3 protein is CSAELQGGDGKLFF.

The V call is TRBV24-1, the J call TRBJ1-5; TCRdb designates TRBD1, a call that cannot be tested without DNA. The V gene's germline CDR1 is KGHDR and CDR2 SFDVKD. This CDR3 has 15 residues. This chain's CDR3 is CATSDSRRGKQPQHF.

This chain uses TRBV3-1 with TRBJ1-1; TCRdb's D call, TRBD1, is unchecked because there is no DNA. The germline CDR1 and CDR2 sequences are LGHDT and YNNKEL (reference sequence). The CDR3 is 14 amino acids. CDR3 residues: CASSLTDKNTEAFF.

The chain recombines TRBV7-8 with TRBJ1-4; TCRdb gives TRBD1 as the D gene, but with no DNA this cannot be confirmed. Germline CDR1 reads SGHVS; CDR2 reads FQNEAQ. The CDR3 has 14 amino acids. The CDR3 sequence: CASSLQGRFEKLFF.

V and J are TRBV3-1 and TRBJ1-1; TCRdb calls TRBD1, which cannot be checked without DNA. This CDR3 contains 18 residues. Per the germline V gene, CDR1 is LGHDT and CDR2 is YNNKEL (reference sequence). The chain's CDR3 is CASSQGGLRDRGNTEAFF.

The V gene is TRBV29-1, the J gene TRBJ2-7; absent DNA, TCRdb's TRBD2 call cannot be checked. Germline V gives CDR1 SQVTM, CDR2 ANQGSEA. This CDR3 contains 14 residues. The CDR3 spells CSVGTSGRTYEQYF.

The chain joins TRBV3-1 to TRBJ2-3. Germline values: CDR1 LGHDT, CDR2 YNNKEL (reference sequence). This CDR3 region has 14 residues. The chain's CDR3 is CASSQVIGSDTQYF.

CDR3 protein: CASSPGTSGRGQFF. The chain employs TRBV28 and TRBJ2-1; with no DNA, the TCRdb D assignment of TRBD2 cannot be verified. Germline loops: CDR1 MDHEN, CDR2 SYDVKM. This CDR3 is built from 14 residues. Supplemented by reference TRBV28 and TRBJ2-1, the full variable domain reads DVKVTQSSRYLVKRTGEKVFLECVQDMDHENMFWYRQDPGLGLRLIYFSYDVKMKEKGDIPEGYSVSREKKERFSLILESASTNQTSMYLCASSPGTSGRGQFFGPGTRLTVL.

The chain combines TRBV30 with TRBJ2-7; the D call of TRBD2 rests on TCRdb alone, since no DNA is present to check it. The CDR3 consists of 14 residues. The germline CDR1 and CDR2 sequences are GTSNPN and SVGIG (reference sequence). CDR3 protein: CAWSVSGAPYEQYF.

The rearrangement links TRBV5-1 to TRBJ2-4; no DNA is available, so the TRBD1 call from TCRdb remains unchecked. Per the germline V gene, CDR1 is SGHRS and CDR2 is YFSETQ. CDR3 length equals 13 residues. CDR3 sequence reads: CASSKGQGNIQYF. The full variable domain, in which reference TRBV5-1 and TRBJ2-4 provide the parts outside the CDR3, is KAGVTQTPRYLIKTRGQQVTLSCSPISGHRSVSWYQQTPGQGLQFLFEYFSETQRNKGNFPGRFSGRQFSNSRSEMNVSTLELGDSALYLCASSKGQGNIQYFGAGTRLSVL.

The CDR3 reads CASFTNSNQPQHF. The genes are TRBV6-1 and TRBJ1-5. The CDR3 sequence is 13 residues long. Germline assignment: CDR1 MNHNS and CDR2 SASEGT.

CDR3 residues: CASSGAVGTGFEKLFF. J is TRBJ1-4 and V is TRBV12-3 or TRBV12-4; the TCRdb call, TRBD1, lacks DNA for checking. CDR3 length: 16 amino acids.

The chain is built from TRBV5-1 and TRBJ1-6. Germline CDR1 SGHRS, CDR2 YFSETQ. CDR3 length: 15 amino acids. CDR3 loop: CASSLREGRESPLHF.

The chain carries TRBV6-1 and TRBJ1-1; TCRdb's D gene call, TRBD1, goes unchecked for lack of DNA. The CDR3 contains 15 residues. Germline V gives CDR1 MNHNS, CDR2 SASEGT. CDR3 loop: CASSELGAVDTEAFF.

The CDR3: CSAGTSLETQYF. The chain combines TRBV20-1 with TRBJ2-5; TCRdb picks TRBD2, but there is no DNA to check that call. Germline V gene data show CDR1 as DFQATT and CDR2 as SNEGSKA (reference sequence). The CDR3 contains 12 residues.

The chain links TRBV30 to TRBJ1-2; the D call from TCRdb, TRBD1, cannot be confirmed without DNA. The CDR3 is 12 amino acids. In germline, CDR1 is GTSNPN, CDR2 SVGIG (reference sequence). The chain's CDR3 is CAWSVGTGGYTF.